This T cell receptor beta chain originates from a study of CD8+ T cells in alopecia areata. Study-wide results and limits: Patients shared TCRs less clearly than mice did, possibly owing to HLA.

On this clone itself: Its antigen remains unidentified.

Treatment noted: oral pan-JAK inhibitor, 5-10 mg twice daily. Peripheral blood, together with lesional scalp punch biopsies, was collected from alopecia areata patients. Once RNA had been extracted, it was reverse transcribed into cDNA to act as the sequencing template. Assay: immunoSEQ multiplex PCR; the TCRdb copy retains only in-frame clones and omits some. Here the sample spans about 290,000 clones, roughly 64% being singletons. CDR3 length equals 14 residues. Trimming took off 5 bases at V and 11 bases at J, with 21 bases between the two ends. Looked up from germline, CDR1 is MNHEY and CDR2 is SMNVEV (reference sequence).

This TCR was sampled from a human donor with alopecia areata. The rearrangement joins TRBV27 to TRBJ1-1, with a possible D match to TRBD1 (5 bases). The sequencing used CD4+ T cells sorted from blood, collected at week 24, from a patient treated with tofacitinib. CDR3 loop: CASSPTPGQTGAFF. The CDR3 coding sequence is TGTGCCAGCAGTCCGACTCCCGGACAAACCGGGGCTTTCTTT.